Here is one T cell receptor beta chain with its context. What it recognizes is unknown. This sample was taken from a study of cytomegalovirus exposure and HLA in healthy donors. CDR3 length: 16 amino acids. The germline CDR1 and CDR2 sequences are SGHAT and FQNNGV. Trimming removed 5 bases from V and 2 bases from J; junction bases left unmatched: 7. 60 Vbeta and 13 Jbeta primers were used in PCR. Data came from immunoSEQ multiplex PCR; TCRdb stores just in-frame clones and leaves some out. The table records about 120,000 clones, around four fifths of them present only once. General study findings and limits: Previously analyzed data showed that most TCR beta V segments were productive at a frequency of about 87% or about 30%. A later analysis by the authors found several of the most significant clusters apparently linked to common viral pathogens. CMV serostatus was the only recorded immune exposure for donors. Another analysis was done later, and it associated fewer than 20,000 TCR beta sequences with HLA alleles at 0.05 false discovery rate.

V and J are TRBV11-2 and TRBJ2-3; 10 positions match TRBD1. The receptor was derived from a female donor in good health and CMV-seronegative. Sequencing was done on a sample of PBMCs. The CDR3 here is CASSTRTGGNTDTQYF. The DNA for the CDR3 is TGTGCCAGCAGCACCCGGACAGGGGGAAACACAGATACGCAGTATTTT.